This T cell receptor (beta chain) was captured by sequencing in a study of long-term antiretroviral therapy in people with HIV. The run of the v3.0 immunoSEQ assay was at survey level. Assay used: immunoSEQ multiplex PCR; TCRdb lists only in-frame clones, some missing. The sample contains 20,000 to 25,000 clones, approximately 89% of which appear only once. The CDR3 is made up of 13 amino acids. Germline values: CDR1 SEHNR, CDR2 FQNEAQ (reference sequence). V trimming: 5 bases; J trimming: 7 bases; junction bases outside the gene matches: 5. Concerning this clone itself: What it recognizes is unknown.

General observations from the study: Pre-ART expanded TRB clones stayed dominant throughout, though often decreasing after ART.

Sequences were derived from unsorted PBMCs, sampled about 2.7 years after starting antiretroviral therapy. This chain connects TRBV7-9 to TRBJ1-2; 9 bases agree with TRBD1. This TCR derives from a woman aged 50 to 65 with HIV. CDR3 loop: CASSAGTGPGYTF. DNA of the CDR3: TGTGCCAGCAGCGCCGGGACAGGGCCTGGCTACACCTTC. The full variable domain, with the rest looked up from reference TRBV7-9 and TRBJ1-2, is DTGVSQNPRHKITKRGQNVTFRCDPISEHNRLYWYRQTLGQGPEFLTYFQNEAQLEKSRLLSDRFSAERPKGSFSTLEIQRTEQGDSAMYLCASSAGTGPGYTFGSGTRLTVV.